This is a list of T cell receptor beta chains from one sample in a study of cytomegalovirus exposure and HLA in healthy donors. Produced via immunoSEQ multiplex PCR; TCRdb's table is partial and in-frame only. The sample consists of around 210,000 clones, approximately 80% of them appearing once. The sequenced sample consisted of PBMCs. These receptors all stem from a woman in her twenties or thirties in good health and CMV-seronegative. CDR3s include the opening cysteine and the closing phenylalanine or tryptophan.

J: TRBJ2-5; V: TRBV7-2; CDR3: CASSLGPGGETQYF
J: TRBJ1-3; V: TRBV7-2; CDR3: CASTLWGEIEGTTIYF
J: TRBJ2-5; V: TRBV9; CDR3: CASSFTGALETQYF
J: TRBJ2-1; V: TRBV4-2; CDR3: CASRKESGRGVYNEQFF
J: TRBJ1-2; V: TRBV29-1; CDR3: CSVWDTGTGVGYTF
J: TRBJ2-7; V: TRBV27; CDR3: CASRDGGVLPYEQYF
J: TRBJ2-1; V: TRBV7-9; CDR3: CASSFFGGLTGDYNEQFF
J: TRBJ1-2; V: TRBV6-5; CDR3: CASSASGNRGGYPF
J: TRBJ2-7; V: TRBV5-1; CDR3: CASSGQSSYEQYF
J: TRBJ1-2; V: TRBV2; CDR3: CASRGEGAGYTF
J: TRBJ1-1; V: TRBV27; CDR3: CASSRTGFSNTEAFF
J: TRBJ1-4; V: TRBV7-2; CDR3: CASRGQGRTNEKLFF
J: TRBJ2-3; V: TRBV5-1; CDR3: CASSLYVAGDTDTQYF
J: TRBJ1-3; V: TRBV30; CDR3: CARTGTGTGNTIYF
J: TRBJ2-5; V: TRBV29-1; CDR3: CSGTRTGYQETQYF
J: TRBJ2-1; V: TRBV5-1; CDR3: CASSFDAGASREQFF
J: TRBJ1-1; V: TRBV2; CDR3: CASSGTAGPDTEAFF
J: TRBJ2-2; V: TRBV9; CDR3: CASSARPLASTGELFF
J: TRBJ2-1; V: TRBV27; CDR3: CASSQLDNEQFF
J: TRBJ2-1; V: TRBV5-1; CDR3: CASSLDPGVNNEQFF
J: TRBJ1-2; V: TRBV9; CDR3: CASSVGTAGVGYGYTF
J: TRBJ2-5; V: TRBV19; CDR3: CASSTRDRGHGTQYF
J: TRBJ2-7; V: TRBV19; CDR3: CASSTGGTATYEQYF
J: TRBJ1-2; V: TRBV6-5; CDR3: CASSYSTGNMGYTF
J: TRBJ1-2; V: TRBV29-1; CDR3: CSVVFSDSYPNYGYTF
J: TRBJ2-6; V: TRBV19; CDR3: CASGQSPTSGANVLTF
J: TRBJ2-7; V: TRBV7-9; CDR3: CASSLTSGSSYEQYF
J: .; V: TRBV6-1; CDR3: CASSPYKIGGETQYF
J: TRBJ2-1; V: TRBV19; CDR3: CASSMVGVARPNEQFF
J: TRBJ2-3; V: TRBV9; CDR3: CASSVVTSGSASDTQYF
J: TRBJ2-7; V: TRBV5-1; CDR3: CASSLDGYEQYF
J: TRBJ2-3; V: TRBV2; CDR3: CASSAGGSTDTQYF
J: TRBJ2-1; V: TRBV4-2; CDR3: CASSQGYRGRALDEQFF
J: TRBJ1-1; V: TRBV5-1; CDR3: CASSTTGPNTEAFF
J: TRBJ2-5; V: TRBV11-2; CDR3: CASSLQVGLETQYF
J: TRBJ2-3; V: TRBV6-5; CDR3: CASSYSFEDTQYF
J: TRBJ2-5; V: TRBV5-1; CDR3: CASSFRRNPGETQYF
J: TRBJ1-1; V: TRBV7-9; CDR3: CASSTTDRGRVGGTEAFF
J: TRBJ2-7; V: TRBV2; CDR3: CASKERVTTYEQYF
J: TRBJ2-7; V: TRBV30; CDR3: CAWSVVRTLSGPNFYEQYF
J: TRBJ1-2; V: TRBV15; CDR3: CATSSITGSYYGYTF
J: TRBJ2-3; V: TRBV19; CDR3: CASRAGWSTDTQYF
J: .; V: TRBV5-1; CDR3: CASSLDRVPAYEQYF
J: TRBJ1-1; V: TRBV6-5; CDR3: CASSPSSTEAFF
J: TRBJ2-7; V: TRBV9; CDR3: CASSSRDYSGGEQYF
J: TRBJ2-1; V: TRBV6-5; CDR3: CASSPMRGSYNEQFF
J: TRBJ2-7; V: TRBV6-1; CDR3: CASSGRGYEQYF
J: TRBJ1-4; V: TRBV30; CDR3: CAWTDGTGGGSEKLFF
J: TRBJ1-2; V: TRBV7-9; CDR3: CASSLALRGYTF